Included here is one TCR beta chain sequence, with context. These data belong to a study of blood T cell repertoires in COVID-19. Produced via immunoSEQ multiplex PCR; TCRdb's table is partial and in-frame only. The sample has tens of thousands of clones; roughly 90% are singletons. V lost 5 bases to trimming and J lost 2 bases; unmatched junction nucleotides: 5. CDR3 length: 14 amino acids. CDR1 and CDR2 (germline): MNHEY, SMNVEV (reference sequence). The chain employs TRBV27 and TRBJ2-7; TRBD1 matches 8 bases. What was sequenced was peripheral blood. The TCR sequence derives from an elderly woman with active or convalescent COVID-19. Written as DNA, the CDR3 is TGTGCCAGCAGTAGACAGGGGAGGACCTACGAGCAGTACTTC. Its translation is CASSRQGRTYEQYF.